This T cell receptor (beta chain) came from a study of T-cell reconstitution after alpha-beta-depleted transplantation in children. Broader study findings: The study traced high day-60 TCRbeta diversity in some patients to surviving recipient T cells and thymic progenitors. Where alpha-beta T cells came from about two months after transplant was reportedly several hundred expanded graft clones. From newly produced T cells came most of the T-cell counts and diversity one year after transplant.

Unique molecular identifiers were incorporated during preparation of the TCRbeta library. MiXCR, run by TCRdb on the PCR reads, gives a single entry per CDR3 protein. The sample consists of just over 950,000 distinct CDR3 sequences, less than 30% of them appearing once. CDR3 size: 13 residues. Germline loops: CDR1 SGHVS, CDR2 FNYEAQ. The V end was cut by 5 bases, the J end by 6 bases, with 11 bases between. About this clonotype itself: Antigen: not known.

V is TRBV7-6 and J is TRBJ1-5; maybe TRBD1 (5 bases). Material: PBMCs, mostly from graft donor cells, obtained 360 days after TCRalphabeta/CD19-depleted stem cell transplant. The TCR was taken from a boy younger than two who had a stem cell transplant for SCID, so the T cells may come from the graft donor. The CDR3 here is CASSTRAGQPQHF. CDR3 nucleotides: TGTGCCAGCAGCACCAGGGCTGGTCAGCCCCAGCATTTT.